The T cell receptor (beta chain) under discussion was sequenced for a study of radiotherapy plus CTLA-4 blockade in lung cancer. Overall study findings and caveats: The study found tumor-derived TCR clones expanded in blood after radiotherapy plus ipilimumab.

Looked up from germline, CDR1 is MGHRA and CDR2 is YSYEKL. The CDR3 is made up of 16 amino acids. V dropped 4 bases and J dropped 4 bases, with 16 bases sitting between them. Focal radiation plus CTLA-4 blockade with ipilimumab was administered to patients who had chemo-refractory metastatic non-small-cell lung cancer. In its sample, this clone was seen a few times. Its antigen is not identified. Produced via immunoSEQ multiplex PCR; TCRdb's table is partial and in-frame only. The top ten hold approximately 15% of the sample, which has around 71,000 clones, approximately 76% seen once. The starting material was peripheral blood, obtained from a patient treated with radiotherapy plus ipilimumab. This TCR came from a human donor with non-small cell lung cancer whose response to radiotherapy plus ipilimumab could not be evaluated. Some clones in this sample may be carry-over from other donors' samples. The genes are TRBV4-1 and TRBJ1-4; a weak D match, TRBD1 (6 bases). CDR3 sequence (DNA): TGCGCCAGCAGCCCGGGGGGCCAGGGCAGTAATGAAAAACTGTTTTTT. It yields the protein CASSPGGQGSNEKLFF.